The 30 T cell receptor beta chains listed next were all sequenced from one sample in a study of T cell repertoires in cytomegalovirus infection. TCRdb re-derived calls from the reads in MiXCR, one entry per CDR3 protein. In the table there are about 240,000 distinct CDR3 sequences, approximately 7% of which are singletons. Sequencing used PBMCs. All receptors derive from a human donor in good health (CMV status not recorded). Some clones in this sample may be carry-over from other donors' samples.

This clonotype was recorded many times. The chain carries TRBV7-3 and TRBJ2-3, with D possibly matching TRBD2 (6 bases). Germline V lookup: CDR1 SGHTA, CDR2 FQGTGA. The CDR3 sequence is 14 residues long. The V end lost 8 bases, the J end lost 3 bases, and 15 bases lay between the germline ends. The DNA for the CDR3 is TGTGCCAGCGAGGGACTCGATGAGACAGATACGCAGTATTTT. Its protein is CASEGLDETDTQYF. Full variable domain (rest looked up from reference TRBV7-3 and TRBJ2-3): GAGVSQTPSNKVTEKGKYVELRCDPISGHTALYWYRQSLGQGPEFLIYFQGTGAADDSGLPNDRFFAVRPEGSVSTLKIQRTERGDSAVYLCASEGLDETDTQYFGPGTRLTVL.

This clonotype showed up many times. The chain recombines TRBV6-2 or TRBV6-3 with TRBJ1-2; D gene unclear. CDR3 length equals 11 residues. CDR1 MNHEY and CDR2 SVGEGT come from the germline V gene. V lost 6 bases, J lost 8 bases, and 10 bases lay in between. The CDR3, as DNA: TGTGCCAGCAGAACGACGGCAGGCTACACCTTC. This gives the protein CASRTTAGYTF.

This clonotype was counted a few times. The gene calls are TRBV29-1 and TRBJ1-1, with TRBD1 as a possible D gene (6 bases). V shed 3 bases and J shed 4 bases, with 21 bases lying between them. Germline V CDR1 and CDR2: SQVTM, ANQGSEA. The CDR3 length is 16 residues. CDR3 protein: CSVEGRGLVTGTEAFF. CDR3 in DNA: TGCAGCGTTGAGGGCAGGGGCCTAGTAACAGGCACTGAAGCTTTCTTT.

This chain joins TRBV6-4 and TRBJ1-5; 9 bases match TRBD1. Germline-derived CDR1 and CDR2 are MRHNA and SNTAGT. The CDR3 extends over 14 amino acids. J gave up 5 bases and V 5 bases, and 4 bases lay outside the gene matches. CDR3 protein: CASSFTGGDQPQHF. CDR3 bases: TGTGCCAGCAGTTTTACAGGGGGCGATCAGCCCCAGCATTTT.

This clonotype has a count of ten or more. The genes are TRBV29-1 and TRBJ1-2; 11 nucleotides agree with TRBD1. This CDR3 has 13 amino acids. CDR1 and CDR2 (germline): SQVTM, ANQGSEA. Trimming cost V 8 bases and J 4 bases; bases outside gene matches: 6. CDR3 protein: CSSPGTGGYGYTF. CDR3 nucleotide sequence: TGCAGCTCTCCCGGGACAGGGGGCTATGGCTACACCTTC.

The chain uses TRBV6-2 or TRBV6-3 and TRBJ2-1; D unclear. Germline loops: CDR1 MNHEY, CDR2 SVGEGT. The CDR3 consists of 15 residues. The V and J ends lost 5 bases and 2 bases respectively, with 13 bases between them. CDR3 residues: CASSHGRVPYNEQFF. The DNA of the CDR3 is TGTGCCAGCAGTCATGGACGGGTACCCTACAATGAGCAGTTCTTC.

This clonotype was counted ten times or more. This chain links TRBV18 with TRBJ2-5; no clear D gene. V gave up 4 bases and J gave up 0 bases, with 15 bases separating them. CDR3 length equals 16 residues. Per the germline V gene, CDR1 is KGHSH and CDR2 is LQKENI. The CDR3 loop is CASSRSRPEYQETQYF. CDR3 nucleotide sequence: TGTGCCAGCTCACGTTCCAGACCGGAGTACCAAGAGACCCAGTACTTC.

This clonotype has only one observation. This may arise from a read error, as a much more abundant clone is one base away. V gene TRBV28 combines with J gene TRBJ2-7; tentatively, D is TRBD2 (6 bases). Between the trimmed V and J ends, which lost 3 bases and 3 bases, there was a span of 15 bases. Looked up from germline, CDR1 is MDHEN and CDR2 is SYDVKM. This CDR3 comprises 15 residues. The CDR3 protein is CASSFLPGTFYEQYF. DNA of the CDR3: TGTGCCAGCAGTTTCCTTCCCGGGACTTTCTACGAGCAGTACTTC.

There are many counts of this clonotype. The chain is built from TRBV6-2 or TRBV6-3 and TRBJ2-7, with D hard to call. V gave up 2 bases and J gave up 6 bases, with 14 bases separating them. The CDR3 consists of 14 residues. CDR1 and CDR2 (germline): MNHEY, SVGEGT. The CDR3 sequence: CASSYAVSNSEQYF. For the CDR3, the DNA is TGTGCCAGCAGTTACGCCGTCTCCAACAGCGAGCAGTACTTC.

This clonotype was counted many times. The chain links TRBV29-1 to TRBJ1-6; perhaps TRBD1 as D (5 bases). This CDR3 has 12 amino acids. Deletions cut 3 bases from V and 10 bases from J, with 10 bases between. Germline assignment: CDR1 SQVTM and CDR2 ANQGSEA. CDR3 sequence (DNA): TGCAGCGTTGACAGGGTTCGGTCACCCCTCCACTTT. It specifies CSVDRVRSPLHF.

This clonotype appeared many times. The rearrangement uses TRBV7-9 and TRBJ2-7; unclear D gene. Between the trimmed V and J ends, which lost 0 bases and 2 bases, there was a span of 8 bases. This CDR3 region has 14 residues. Germline V gene data show CDR1 as SEHNR and CDR2 as FQNEAQ (reference sequence). The CDR3 here is CASSLAAITYEQYF. The CDR3 DNA follows: TGTGCCAGCAGCTTAGCCGCCATTACCTACGAGCAGTACTTC.

This clonotype was picked up many times. This sequence joins TRBV7-2 and TRBJ1-3; D is ambiguous. The CDR3 runs to 16 residues. The ends were cut back, 0 bases at V and 2 bases at J, with 11 bases in the middle. CDR1 is SGHTA and CDR2 is FQGNSA in the germline V gene. The CDR3 protein is CASSLARGETGNTIYF. The CDR3 DNA is TGTGCCAGCAGCTTAGCGCGTGGTGAAACTGGAAACACCATATATTTT.

This clonotype was seen ten or more times. V and J are TRBV4-2 and TRBJ2-7; weak D call: TRBD1 (5 bases). Germline CDR1 and CDR2: LGHNA and YNFKEQ. V lost 4 bases and J 1 base, leaving 14 bases between the germline ends. This CDR3 region has 15 residues. CDR3 nucleotide sequence: TGTGCCAGCAGCCTTCGACAGCTTATTTCCTACGAGCAGTACTTC. Protein product: CASSLRQLISYEQYF.

This clonotype occurred a few times. The chain uses TRBV19 and TRBJ2-6; 12 bases align to TRBD1. This CDR3 is built from 18 residues. V was clipped by 3 bases and J by 1 base; unmatched bases: 4. Germline CDR1 reads LNHDA; CDR2 reads SQIVND (reference sequence). The DNA for the CDR3 is TGTGCCAGTAGTATTGAGGGACAGGGGGCATCTGGGGCCAACGTCCTGACTTTC. This sequence encodes CASSIEGQGASGANVLTF.

This clonotype has ten or more counts. For the CDR3, the DNA is TGTGCCAGCAGCCCCAACCCCGGACCCTACGAGCAGTACTTC. It yields the protein CASSPNPGPYEQYF. The chain is built from TRBV7-2 and TRBJ2-7; the D is unclear. The CDR3 is 14 residues long. V gave up 5 bases and J gave up 2 bases, with 13 bases separating them. The V gene's germline CDR1 is SGHTA and CDR2 FQGNSA.

There are many counts of this clonotype. The V gene is TRBV11-2, the J gene TRBJ2-3, with D perhaps TRBD1 or TRBD2 (7 bases each). Germline V gene data show CDR1 as SGHAT and CDR2 as FQNNGV. V lost 8 bases and J lost 4, with 16 bases in between. The CDR3 loop spans 14 amino acids. CDR3 DNA sequence: TGTGCCAGCTCCCGTCCAGGGGGGGCAGATACGCAGTATTTT. Translation: CASSRPGGADTQYF.

This clonotype was counted ten times or more. The rearrangement joins TRBV20-1 to TRBJ1-5, with D tentatively TRBD1 (6 bases). V was clipped by 0 bases and J by 3 bases, with 12 bases between them. Germline CDR1 and CDR2: DFQATT and SNEGSKA (reference sequence). This CDR3 comprises 15 residues. This CDR3 reads CSARDVQGNNQPQHF. As DNA, the CDR3 is TGCAGTGCTAGAGATGTACAGGGAAACAATCAGCCCCAGCATTTT.

This clonotype occurred many times. The chain combines TRBV4-1 with TRBJ1-1, with 9 bases that match TRBD1. Losses at the gene ends were 4 bases for V and 2 bases for J; bases not matched to a gene: 8. The CDR3 extends over 16 amino acids. Germline V lookup: CDR1 MGHRA, CDR2 YSYEKL. This CDR3 reads CASSLTGGGLNTEAFF. CDR3 nucleotides: TGCGCCAGCAGCCTTACAGGGGGCGGTTTAAACACTGAAGCTTTCTTT.

This clonotype was recorded at least ten times. The chain has TRBV18 and TRBJ2-1; the D gene is possibly TRBD1 (6 bases). Germline V lookup: CDR1 KGHSH, CDR2 LQKENI. This CDR3 has 14 residues. Trimming cost V 1 base and J 7 bases, with 11 bases left between them. DNA of the CDR3: TGTGCCAGCTCACCACTCCAGGGGATTAATGAGCAGTTCTTC. Encoded protein: CASSPLQGINEQFF.

Note on this clonotype: This could be a read error, since a much larger clone is one nucleotide away. J is TRBJ2-7 and V is TRBV19; perhaps D is TRBD1 or TRBD2 (7 bases each). Trimming left V 8 bases short and J 3 bases short, with 17 bases between. Germline CDR1 is LNHDA and CDR2 is SQIVND (reference sequence). This CDR3 has 14 residues. CDR3 region: CASSADRDYYEQYF. The CDR3 DNA follows: TGTGCCAGTTCCGCCGACAGGGACTACTACGAGCAGTACTTC.

The table lists this clonotype with many counts. The chain employs TRBV20-1 and TRBJ2-1; 8 nucleotides align to TRBD2. V gave up 6 bases and J gave up 7 bases; unmatched junction bases: 8. The germline CDR1 and CDR2 sequences are DFQATT and SNEGSKA (reference sequence). This CDR3 has 13 amino acids. CDR3 in amino acids: CSAAGLAGNEQFF. The CDR3 coding sequence is TGCAGTGCCGCAGGGTTAGCGGGAAATGAGCAGTTCTTC.

Ten or more counts support this clonotype. This rearrangement joins TRBV6-2 or TRBV6-3 to TRBJ2-1; the match to TRBD2 covers 9 bases. The CDR3 has 18 amino acids. CDR1 MNHEY and CDR2 SVGEGT come from the germline V gene. The ends lost 2 bases at V and 6 bases at J; junction bases unmatched: 14. This CDR3 is CASSYGGGARRFPNEQFF. CDR3 bases: TGTGCCAGCAGTTACGGCGGGGGGGCACGCCGTTTTCCCAATGAGCAGTTCTTC.

In its sample, this clonotype was seen many times. The V and J genes are TRBV11-2 and TRBJ1-5, with D possibly TRBD1 on 6 matching bases. V was shortened by 5 bases and J by 7 bases, with 15 bases between the two germline ends. Germline lookup yields CDR1 SGHAT and CDR2 FQNNGV. The CDR3 spans 14 residues. The CDR3 is CASSPGTGFQPQHF. The CDR3 DNA is TGTGCCAGCAGCCCTGGCACAGGGTTCCAGCCCCAGCATTTT.

This clonotype was observed a handful of times. This chain uses TRBV28 with TRBJ2-6; 7 bases map to TRBD1. V shed 8 bases, J shed 3 bases, and the junction held 19 bases outside the gene matches. CDR1 MDHEN and CDR2 SYDVKM come from the germline V gene. This CDR3 comprises 19 residues. The CDR3, as DNA: TGTGCCAGCTCTTTGGGGTACAGGGGCTCCAGTTATGGGGCCAACGTCCTGACTTTC. Its translation is CASSLGYRGSSYGANVLTF.

The chain uses TRBV20-1 and TRBJ1-5; tentatively, D is TRBD1 (6 bases). V shed 6 bases and J shed 0 bases, with 15 bases lying between them. Germline V gene sequence: CDR1 DFQATT, CDR2 SNEGSKA (reference sequence). The CDR3 is made up of 15 amino acids. The CDR3 coding sequence is TGCAGTGCCAAATCTCAGGGGTATAGCAATCAGCCCCAGCATTTT. Translating it yields CSAKSQGYSNQPQHF.

This clonotype appeared many times. The chain is built from TRBV10-2 and TRBJ2-5; the D is unclear. Germline values: CDR1 WSHSY, CDR2 SAAADI. V was clipped by 3 bases and J by 4 bases, with 3 bases between them. The CDR3 has 11 residues. The CDR3 loop is CASSDGETQYF. The CDR3 DNA sequence: TGCGCCAGCAGTGACGGAGAGACCCAGTACTTC.

In its sample, this clonotype was seen many times. J is TRBJ1-1 and V is TRBV5-6; tentative D call: TRBD1 (5 bases). V lost 0 bases, J lost 0 bases, and 9 bases lay in between. Germline CDR1 is SGHDT and CDR2 is YYEEEE. The CDR3 spans 15 residues. The CDR3 bases are TGTGCCAGCAGCTTGGGGGGGATTATGAACACTGAAGCTTTCTTT. Its translation is CASSLGGIMNTEAFF.

This clonotype has ten or more counts. The chain combines TRBV29-1 with TRBJ2-5; 8 nucleotides agree with TRBD1. CDR1 is SQVTM and CDR2 is ANQGSEA in the germline V gene. The CDR3 is 12 amino acids. The V segment lost 4 bases and the J segment 5 bases; nucleotides outside the gene matches: 3. This CDR3 is CSVVTGGETQYF. DNA for the CDR3: TGCAGCGTTGTAACAGGGGGTGAGACCCAGTACTTC.

This clonotype was observed at least ten times. For the CDR3, the DNA is TGTGCCAGCAGCTTAGCTGGTATGAACACCGGGGAGCTGTTTTTT. Encoded protein: CASSLAGMNTGELFF. The chain links TRBV7-2 to TRBJ2-2, with D unclear. Trimming removed 0 bases at V and 1 base at J, with 6 bases between. Germline lookup yields CDR1 SGHTA and CDR2 FQGNSA. The CDR3 contains 15 residues.

This rearrangement joins TRBV5-6 to TRBJ1-3; D unresolved. CDR3 size: 12 residues. Trimming removed 4 bases from V and 4 bases from J, with 6 bases in between. The V gene's germline CDR1 is SGHDT and CDR2 YYEEEE. CDR3 bases: TGTGCCAGCAGCAGCGTCGGAAACACCATATATTTT. Its translation: CASSSVGNTIYF.